Listed here is a single T cell receptor (beta chain). As yet, its antigen is unknown. This record belongs to a study of cytomegalovirus exposure and HLA in healthy donors. Study results and limitations: TCR beta chain V- and J-gene trimming was linked, in a later analysis, to a missense variant in DCLRE1C. Most TCR sequences were seen very rarely across donors, but some public TCRs occurred in many. Across donors, sequencing depth was assumed by presence/absence analyses to be roughly uniform.

The PCR was carried out with 60 Vbeta primers and 13 Jbeta primers. Data came from immunoSEQ multiplex PCR; TCRdb stores just in-frame clones and leaves some out. The sample totals under 200,000 clones. J lost 0 bases, V lost 4 bases, and 11 bases had no gene match. The CDR3 has 19 amino acids. CDR1 and CDR2 (germline): MDHEN, SYDVKM. The chain joins TRBV28 to TRBJ2-1; TRBD2 matches at 11 bases. The sequencing sample was made of PBMCs. This receptor was identified in a man younger than 45 in good health and CMV-seronegative. CDR3: CASSSTGTSGSFSYNEQFF. CDR3 bases: TGTGCCAGCAGTTCAACCGGGACTAGCGGAAGTTTCTCCTACAATGAGCAGTTCTTC. Full variable domain (outside the CDR3, taken from reference TRBV28 and TRBJ2-1): DVKVTQSSRYLVKRTGEKVFLECVQDMDHENMFWYRQDPGLGLRLIYFSYDVKMKEKGDIPEGYSVSREKKERFSLILESASTNQTSMYLCASSSTGTSGSFSYNEQFFGPGTRLTVL.